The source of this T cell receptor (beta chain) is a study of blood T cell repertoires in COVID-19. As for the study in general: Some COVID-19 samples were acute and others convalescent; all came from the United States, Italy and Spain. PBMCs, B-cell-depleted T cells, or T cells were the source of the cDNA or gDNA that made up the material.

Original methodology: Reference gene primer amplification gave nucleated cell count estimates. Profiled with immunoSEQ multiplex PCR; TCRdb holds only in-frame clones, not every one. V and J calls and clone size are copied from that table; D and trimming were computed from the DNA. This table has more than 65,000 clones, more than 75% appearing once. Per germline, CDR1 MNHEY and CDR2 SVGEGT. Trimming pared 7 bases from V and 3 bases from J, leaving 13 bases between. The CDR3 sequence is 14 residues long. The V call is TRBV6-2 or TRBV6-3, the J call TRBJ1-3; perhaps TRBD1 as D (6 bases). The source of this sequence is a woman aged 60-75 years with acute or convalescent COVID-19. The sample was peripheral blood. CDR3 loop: CASIPTGRGNTIYF. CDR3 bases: TGTGCCAGCATCCCAACAGGGCGTGGAAACACCATATATTTT.